One and the same sample provided the 26 T cell receptor beta chains below, sequenced in a study of OX40 agonist ivuxolimab in advanced cancers. Only in-frame clones appear in the TCRdb table, and some are missing; sequencing was by immunoSEQ multiplex PCR. The table has around 69,000 clones, nearly 90% seen once. This specimen consisted of CD4+ or CD8+ T cells sorted from blood, obtained in a trial of the OX40 agonist ivuxolimab. These receptors originate from an adult with an advanced solid tumor such as melanoma, head and neck, liver or kidney cancer.

This rearrangement joins TRBV10-3 to TRBJ2-3; 12 positions match TRBD2. J gave up 3 bases and V 10 bases, and 5 bases lay outside the gene matches. The length of the CDR3 is 14 residues. Germline CDR1 reads ENHRY; CDR2 reads SYGVKD. CDR3 bases: TGTGCCACCGTGACTAGCGGGAGAACAGATACGCAGTATTTT. This codes for CATVTSGRTDTQYF.

V gene TRBV6-5 combines with J gene TRBJ2-7; 8 bases align to TRBD1. This CDR3 comprises 15 residues. Trimming at V came to 2 bases and at J to 0 bases, leaving 3 bases not matched to a gene. The V gene's germline CDR1 is MNHEY and CDR2 SVGAGI. As DNA, the CDR3 is TGTGCCAGCAGTTACCGGGACAGGAGCTCCTACGAGCAGTACTTC. Amino acids: CASSYRDRSSYEQYF.

The chain employs TRBV11-3 and TRBJ1-5, with 8 nucleotides matching TRBD1. Per germline, CDR1 SGHNT and CDR2 YENEEA. This CDR3 spans 13 amino acids. After removal of 1 base from V and 7 bases from J, the junction contained 0 bases not matched to a gene. CDR3 in DNA: TGTGCCAGCAGCTTAGGGGACAGGCAGCCCCAGCATTTT. Amino acid sequence: CASSLGDRQPQHF.

The rearrangement joins TRBV4-1 to TRBJ2-2; TRBD1 might be the D (5 bases). This CDR3 has 15 residues. Trimming took 2 bases from V and 1 from J, leaving 8 bases between them. Germline V gives CDR1 MGHRA, CDR2 YSYEKL. CDR3 sequence: CASSQPQGNTGELFF. The CDR3 DNA reads as TGCGCCAGCAGCCAACCCCAGGGGAACACCGGGGAGCTGTTTTTT.

Turning to this clone: The junction departs from the called germline gene at one end, perhaps through a read error. This chain joins TRBV5-6 and TRBJ1-1, with D perhaps matching TRBD1 (5 bases). The CDR3 is 11 residues long. The V gene's germline CDR1 is SGHDT and CDR2 YYEEEE. The chain's CDR3 is CASSLGGTELF. CDR3 DNA: TGTGCCAGCAGCTTGGGGGGGACGGAACTCTTT.

The chain joins TRBV7-2 to TRBJ2-3; 7 nucleotides match TRBD2. Germline V CDR1 and CDR2: SGHTA, FQGNSA. CDR3 length: 16 residues. With 3 bases clipped from V and 2 bases from J, the junction kept 8 bases outside the gene matches. The CDR3 sequence is CASSFRAGPYTDTQYF. DNA of the CDR3: TGTGCCAGCAGCTTTCGAGCGGGGCCCTACACAGATACGCAGTATTTT. Drawing the rest from reference TRBV7-2 and TRBJ2-3, the complete variable domain is GAGVSQSPSNKVTEKGKDVELRCDPISGHTALYWYRQSLGQGLEFLIYFQGNSAPDKSGLPSDRFSAERTGGSVSTLTIQRTQQEDSAVYLCASSFRAGPYTDTQYFGPGTRLTVL.

The chain has TRBV7-9 and TRBJ2-1; 14 bases align to TRBD2. CDR1 and CDR2 from the germline V gene are SEHNR and FQNEAQ (reference sequence). This CDR3 is 18 amino acids long. V gave up 0 bases and J gave up 6 bases; unmatched junction bases: 7. The CDR3 loop is CASSLALGLAGVSNEQFF. The CDR3 nucleotides are TGTGCCAGCAGCTTAGCGCTGGGACTAGCGGGAGTCAGCAATGAGCAGTTCTTC.

This chain joins TRBV29-1 and TRBJ1-2; possibly TRBD1 for D (5 bases). Per the germline V gene, CDR1 is SQVTM and CDR2 is ANQGSEA. The V and J ends lost 7 bases and 8 bases respectively, with 14 bases between them. The CDR3 runs to 11 residues. The CDR3 region is CSANQGAGYTF. The DNA of the CDR3 is TGCAGCGCCAACCAGGGTGCCGGCTACACCTTC.

This clone was seen just once. The J gene is TRBJ2-1, the V gene TRBV7-9, with D perhaps matching TRBD1 (6 bases). In germline, CDR1 is SEHNR, CDR2 FQNEAQ (reference sequence). V lost 5 bases and J 9 bases, leaving 17 bases between the germline ends. The CDR3 totals 14 residues. The CDR3 nucleotides read TGTGCCAGCAGCCACCGGGACACTTATAGTGAGCAGTTCTTC. It codes for CASSHRDTYSEQFF.

This clone has just one count. The chain is built from TRBV9 and TRBJ2-1; D call uncertain. Trimming removed 4 bases from V and 3 bases from J, with 17 bases in between. Germline CDR1 SGDLS, CDR2 YYNGEE. This CDR3 has 16 amino acids. The CDR3: CASSSRGDWNYNEQFF. Here the CDR3 DNA reads TGTGCCAGCAGCTCCCGTGGAGACTGGAACTACAATGAGCAGTTCTTC.

The chain employs TRBV7-3 and TRBJ2-2, with TRBD2 identical over 9 bases. Germline-derived CDR1 and CDR2 are SGHTA and FQGTGA. The trim removed 6 bases at V and 6 bases at J, leaving 11 bases unmatched. The CDR3 length is 16 residues. The CDR3 spells CASSPAAGGHPGELFF. The CDR3 DNA reads TGTGCCAGCAGTCCTGCGGCGGGAGGGCACCCCGGGGAGCTGTTTTTT.

The V gene is TRBV5-1, the J gene TRBJ2-1; 7 bases match TRBD2. The germline gives CDR1 SGHRS, CDR2 YFSETQ. V lost 3 bases to trimming and J lost 4 bases; unmatched junction nucleotides: 1. CDR3 length equals 13 residues. CDR3 in DNA: TGCGCCAGCAGCTGGGGGGGATACAATGAGCAGTTCTTC. Its translation is CASSWGGYNEQFF. Using reference TRBV5-1 and TRBJ2-1 for the parts outside the CDR3, the full variable domain is KAGVTQTPRYLIKTRGQQVTLSCSPISGHRSVSWYQQTPGQGLQFLFEYFSETQRNKGNFPGRFSGRQFSNSRSEMNVSTLELGDSALYLCASSWGGYNEQFFGPGTRLTVL.

The chain combines TRBV5-4 with TRBJ2-1, with 8 nucleotides matching TRBD2. J was trimmed by 5 bases and V by 1 base; bases with no gene match: 8. CDR3 size: 16 residues. CDR1 is SGHNT, CDR2 YYREEE, per germline (reference sequence). CDR3 loop: CASSLKLLAGNNEQFF. The DNA for the CDR3 is TGTGCCAGCAGCTTGAAGTTGCTAGCGGGCAACAATGAGCAGTTCTTC.

The genes are TRBV11-2 and TRBJ1-4; TRBD1 matches at 8 bases. The trim removed 1 base at V and 7 bases at J, leaving 11 bases unmatched. CDR1 SGHAT and CDR2 FQNNGV come from the germline V gene. The CDR3 length is 17 residues. The CDR3 is CASSLVLGRGRIEKLFF. CDR3 bases: TGTGCCAGCAGCTTAGTGTTGGGCAGGGGGCGAATTGAAAAACTGTTTTTT.

V is TRBV29-1 and J is TRBJ2-4, with D perhaps given as TRBD1 or TRBD2 (6 bases each). The CDR3 runs to 12 residues. Looked up from germline, CDR1 is SQVTM and CDR2 is ANQGSEA. The CDR3 loop is CSYWGASDIQYF. For the CDR3, the DNA is TGCAGTTATTGGGGGGCGTCGGACATTCAGTACTTC.

This chain joins TRBV6-6 and TRBJ2-7; D gene ambiguous. There are 12 residues in the CDR3. V lost 5 bases, J lost 5 bases, and 10 bases lay in between. CDR1 is MNHNY, CDR2 SVGAGI, per germline (reference sequence). CDR3 in amino acids: CASSRPVDEQYF. For the CDR3, the DNA is TGTGCCAGCAGTCGGCCCGTTGACGAGCAGTACTTC.

V and J are TRBV15 and TRBJ2-1; D is ambiguous. This CDR3 is built from 13 residues. Trimming left V 0 bases short and J 15 bases short, with 15 bases between. The germline V gene has CDR1 LNHNV and CDR2 YYDKDF (reference sequence). The CDR3 protein is CATSRDSSERRFF. The CDR3 DNA reads as TGTGCCACCAGCAGAGATTCTAGTGAAAGGCGGTTCTTC.

The chain uses TRBV7-2 and TRBJ2-2, with D possibly TRBD2 on 6 matching bases. V was clipped by 4 bases and J by 3 bases, with 12 bases between them. The CDR3 has 15 amino acids. The germline CDR1 and CDR2 sequences are SGHTA and FQGNSA. The CDR3 nucleotides are TGTGCCAGCAGCTCCCGACTAGGGGACACCGGGGAGCTGTTTTTT. This codes for CASSSRLGDTGELFF.

This chain links TRBV5-1 with TRBJ2-7; perhaps D is TRBD1 or TRBD2 (6 bases each). Per the germline V gene, CDR1 is SGHRS and CDR2 is YFSETQ. V dropped 3 bases and J dropped 3 bases, with 13 bases sitting between them. The CDR3 is made up of 14 amino acids. The CDR3 protein is CASSSPGGGYEQYF. The DNA for the CDR3 is TGCGCCAGCAGCTCGCCCGGGGGCGGCTACGAGCAGTACTTC.

This clone was recorded once. The rearrangement uses TRBV9 and TRBJ2-5; D gene uncertain. V shed 1 base and J shed 7 bases, with 14 bases lying between them. This CDR3 region has 14 residues. Germline-derived CDR1 and CDR2 are SGDLS and YYNGEE. Here the CDR3 DNA reads TGTGCCAGCAGCGTAAGGGCCACCAAAGCGACCCAGTACTTC. The encoded protein is CASSVRATKATQYF.

This chain links TRBV27 with TRBJ2-1, with D hard to call. The V end lost 6 bases, the J end lost 0 bases, and 12 bases lay between the germline ends. The CDR3 contains 15 residues. Germline V gene data show CDR1 as MNHEY and CDR2 as SMNVEV (reference sequence). The CDR3 nucleotides are TGTGCCAGCAGACCTTACCAGAGCTCCTACAATGAGCAGTTCTTC. Translating it yields CASRPYQSSYNEQFF.

The count of this clone is one. The chain recombines TRBV6-5 with TRBJ1-1; no reliable D call. CDR1 MNHEY and CDR2 SVGAGI come from the germline V gene. The CDR3 runs to 14 residues. Trimming removed 0 bases at V and 1 base at J, with 6 bases between. This CDR3 reads CASSYSGWNTEAFF. CDR3 nucleotide sequence: TGTGCCAGCAGTTACTCGGGGTGGAACACTGAAGCTTTCTTT.

The chain recombines TRBV7-8 with TRBJ1-5; no firm D call. The germline V and J ends were trimmed by 4 bases and 1 base, with 5 bases remaining between them. The CDR3 runs 13 residues. CDR1 and CDR2 (germline): SGHVS, FQNEAQ. CDR3 nucleotide sequence: TGTGCCAGCAGCTCGGACAGCAATCAGCCCCAGCATTTT. Translating gives CASSSDSNQPQHF.

This chain connects TRBV4-1 to TRBJ1-4; 10 bases align to TRBD1. The V and J ends lost 3 bases and 5 bases, in that order; junction bases with no gene match: 6. Germline loops: CDR1 MGHRA, CDR2 YSYEKL. This CDR3 region has 16 residues. The CDR3 DNA reads as TGCGCCAGCAGCCAGGGGGGGGGACAGGGGAATGAAAAACTGTTTTTT. It is translated as CASSQGGGQGNEKLFF.

The rearrangement joins TRBV28 to TRBJ1-2; TRBD1 agrees at 8 bases. V lost 8 bases to trimming and J lost 6 bases; unmatched junction nucleotides: 11. There are 14 residues in the CDR3. Per germline, CDR1 MDHEN and CDR2 SYDVKM. The CDR3 here is CASRPGQGGDGYTF. Here the CDR3 DNA reads TGTGCCAGCCGCCCCGGACAGGGTGGGGATGGCTACACCTTC.

Ten or more counts support this clone. The V gene is TRBV10-3, the J gene TRBJ2-1; tentative D call: TRBD2 (6 bases). The CDR3 consists of 15 residues. V lost 6 bases and J lost 4, with 16 bases in between. CDR1 is ENHRY and CDR2 is SYGVKD in the germline V gene. The CDR3 reads CAISFEGAGYNEQFF. The CDR3 nucleotides are TGTGCCATCAGCTTCGAGGGAGCGGGTTACAATGAGCAGTTCTTC.